The clone carrying this T cell receptor beta chain was counted ten times or more. What it binds is unknown. This entry belongs to a study of CD8 T cells in ankylosing spondylitis. Deletions cut 5 bases from V and 1 base from J, with 11 bases between. CDR3 length: 14 residues. The V gene's germline CDR1 is MDHEN and CDR2 SYDVKM. General study results and limits: What appeared characteristic of ankylosing spondylitis blood was a TCR beta motif of eight or nine highly homologous variants. Disease-linked clones had a CD8+ phenotype and relatively low frequency in peripheral blood. Disease-linked clones reportedly concentrated significantly in matched ankylosing spondylitis synovial fluid.

Libraries of TCR beta came from quantitative 5'-RACE with molecular barcodes. TCRdb re-called the 5' RACE reads through MiXCR, storing one row per CDR3 protein. This table has about 500,000 distinct CDR3 sequences, about 5% appearing once. The gene calls are TRBV28 and TRBJ1-1; the D is unclear. This receptor was obtained from a male donor with ankylosing spondylitis. Sequenced sample: blood, either unsorted or a sorted T cell fraction (not recorded which). The CDR3 DNA sequence: TGTGCCAGCAGTCCCCCCATGCCGAACACTGAAGCTTTCTTT. The encoded protein is CASSPPMPNTEAFF.